The present TCR beta chain was sequenced within a study of blood T cell repertoires in COVID-19. Assay used: immunoSEQ multiplex PCR; TCRdb lists only in-frame clones, some missing. Of about 130,000 clones listed, more than 70% are singletons. The CDR3 consists of 14 residues. Losses at the gene ends were 3 bases for V and 7 bases for J; bases not matched to a gene: 5. The germline CDR1 and CDR2 sequences are SGHDT and YYEEEE. V and J are TRBV5-6 and TRBJ1-5; 9 bases agree with TRBD1. The receptor was derived from a woman aged 55-75 years with acute or convalescent COVID-19. The specimen was peripheral blood. The CDR3 region is CASSSGQGGQPQHF. CDR3 DNA: TGTGCCAGCAGCTCGGGACAGGGCGGCCAGCCCCAGCATTTT.